This TCR beta chain was sequenced in a study of cytomegalovirus exposure and HLA in healthy donors. Broader study findings: Later analysis indicated greater clonal expansion among HLA-associated TCR beta chains than among equally common other chains. Presence/absence analyses assumed roughly uniform sequencing depth across donors.

About this clone: What it recognizes is unknown.

The study ran its PCR with 60 Vbeta and 13 Jbeta primers. Clones were read by immunoSEQ multiplex PCR, and TCRdb kept only the in-frame ones, dropping some. The sample contains 150,000 to 250,000 clones, 70% to 85% of which appear only once. The sequence was obtained from a boy younger than 10 in good health and CMV-seronegative. The sequencing input was PBMCs.

The CDR3 loop reads CASSLTHRDTQYF. The CDR3 DNA sequence: TGTGCCAGCAGCTTAACCCACAGGGATACGCAGTATTTT. V and J are TRBV7-3 and TRBJ2-3, with D possibly TRBD1 on 5 matching bases. Between the trimmed V and J ends, which lost 0 bases and 6 bases, there was a span of 7 bases. The CDR3 spans 13 residues. Germline CDR1 is SGHTA and CDR2 is FQGTGA.